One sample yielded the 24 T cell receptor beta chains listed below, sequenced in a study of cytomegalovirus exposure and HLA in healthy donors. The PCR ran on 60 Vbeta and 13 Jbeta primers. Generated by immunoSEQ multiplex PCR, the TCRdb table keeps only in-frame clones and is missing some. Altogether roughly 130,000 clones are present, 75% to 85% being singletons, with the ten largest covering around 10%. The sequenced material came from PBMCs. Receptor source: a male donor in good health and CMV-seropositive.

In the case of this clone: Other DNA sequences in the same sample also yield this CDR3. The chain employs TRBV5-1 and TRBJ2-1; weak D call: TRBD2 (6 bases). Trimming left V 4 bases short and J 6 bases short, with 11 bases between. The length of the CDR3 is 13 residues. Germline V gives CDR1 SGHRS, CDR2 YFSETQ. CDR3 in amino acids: CASSLAPGNEQFF. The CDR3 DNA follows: TGCGCCAGCAGCCTAGCGCCGGGCAATGAGCAGTTCTTC.

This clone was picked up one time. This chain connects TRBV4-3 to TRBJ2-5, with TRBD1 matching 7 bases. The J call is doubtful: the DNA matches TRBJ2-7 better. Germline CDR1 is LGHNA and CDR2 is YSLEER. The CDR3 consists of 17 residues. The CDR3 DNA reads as TGCGCCAGCAGCCCATCAGCCCTCGGACAGGCCATCCACGAGCAGTACTTC. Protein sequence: CASSPSALGQAIHEQYF.

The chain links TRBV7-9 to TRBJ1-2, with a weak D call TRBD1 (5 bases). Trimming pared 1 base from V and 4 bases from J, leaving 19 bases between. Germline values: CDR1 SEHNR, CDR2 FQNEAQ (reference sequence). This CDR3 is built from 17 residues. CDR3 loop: CASSLGRGGGYRYGYTF. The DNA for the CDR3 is TGTGCCAGCAGCTTAGGACGGGGGGGAGGATACCGCTATGGCTACACCTTC.

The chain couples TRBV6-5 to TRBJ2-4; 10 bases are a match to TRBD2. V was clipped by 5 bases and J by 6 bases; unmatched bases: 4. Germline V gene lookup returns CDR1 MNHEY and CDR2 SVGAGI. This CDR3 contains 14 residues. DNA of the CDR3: TGTGCCAGCAGTAGCGGGAGGGGCGGAAACATTCAGTACTTC. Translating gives CASSSGRGGNIQYF.

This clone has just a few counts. Written as DNA, the CDR3 is TGTGCCAGCACCAGGGACAGTAACACTGAAGCTTTCTTT. Protein product: CASTRDSNTEAFF. The chain uses TRBV18 and TRBJ1-1; TRBD1 matches at 7 bases. CDR1 KGHSH and CDR2 LQKENI come from the germline V gene. The CDR3 is 13 residues long. With V trimmed by 8 bases and J by 2 bases, 5 bases remained unmatched.

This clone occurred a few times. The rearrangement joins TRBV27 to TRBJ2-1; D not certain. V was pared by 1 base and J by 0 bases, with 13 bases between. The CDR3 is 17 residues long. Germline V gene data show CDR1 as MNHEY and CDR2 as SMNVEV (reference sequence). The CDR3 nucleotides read TGTGCCAGCAGTTTATACGGGTTGAGCTACTCCTACAATGAGCAGTTCTTC. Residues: CASSLYGLSYSYNEQFF.

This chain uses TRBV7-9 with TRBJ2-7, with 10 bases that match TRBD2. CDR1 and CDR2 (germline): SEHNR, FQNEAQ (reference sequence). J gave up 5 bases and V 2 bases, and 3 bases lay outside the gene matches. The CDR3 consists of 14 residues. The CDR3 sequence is CASSLILAGNEQYF. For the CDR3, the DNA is TGTGCCAGCAGCTTAATACTAGCGGGGAACGAGCAGTACTTC.

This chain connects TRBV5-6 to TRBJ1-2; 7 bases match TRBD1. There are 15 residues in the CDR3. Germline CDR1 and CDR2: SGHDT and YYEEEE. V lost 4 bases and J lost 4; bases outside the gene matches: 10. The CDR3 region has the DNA TGTGCCAGCAGCCGGCCAGGGGGAAAAGCCTATGGCTACACCTTC. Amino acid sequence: CASSRPGGKAYGYTF.

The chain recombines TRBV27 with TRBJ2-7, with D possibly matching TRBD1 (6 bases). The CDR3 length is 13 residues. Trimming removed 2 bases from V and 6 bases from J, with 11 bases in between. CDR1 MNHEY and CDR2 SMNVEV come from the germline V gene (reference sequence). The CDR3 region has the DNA TGTGCCAGCAGTTTAGGGACATCCAGCGAGCAGTACTTC. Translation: CASSLGTSSEQYF.

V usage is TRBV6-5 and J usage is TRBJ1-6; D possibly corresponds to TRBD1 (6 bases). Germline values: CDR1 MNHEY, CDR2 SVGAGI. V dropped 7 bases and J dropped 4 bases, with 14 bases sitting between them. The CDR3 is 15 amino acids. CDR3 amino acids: CASMRSDSYNSPLHF. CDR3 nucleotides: TGTGCCAGCATGCGGTCGGACAGTTATAATTCACCCCTCCACTTT.

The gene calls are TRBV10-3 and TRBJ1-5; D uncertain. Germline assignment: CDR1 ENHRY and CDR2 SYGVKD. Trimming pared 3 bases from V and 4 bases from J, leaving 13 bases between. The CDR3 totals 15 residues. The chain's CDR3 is CAISDRSQQNQPQHF. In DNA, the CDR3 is TGTGCCATCAGTGACAGGTCGCAACAAAATCAGCCCCAGCATTTT.

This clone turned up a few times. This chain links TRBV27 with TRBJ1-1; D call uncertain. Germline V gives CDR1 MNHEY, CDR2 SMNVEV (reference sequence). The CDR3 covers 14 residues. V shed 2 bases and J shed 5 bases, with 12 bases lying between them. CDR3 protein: CASSLKAGRTEAFF. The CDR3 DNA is TGTGCCAGCAGTTTAAAGGCAGGTCGGACTGAAGCTTTCTTT.

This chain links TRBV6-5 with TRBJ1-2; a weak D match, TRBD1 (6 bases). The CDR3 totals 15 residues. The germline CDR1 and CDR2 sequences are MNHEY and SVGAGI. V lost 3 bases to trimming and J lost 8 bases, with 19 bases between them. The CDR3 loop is CASSYSWGQEGGYTF. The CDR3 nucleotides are TGTGCCAGCAGTTATTCATGGGGACAAGAAGGGGGCTACACCTTC.

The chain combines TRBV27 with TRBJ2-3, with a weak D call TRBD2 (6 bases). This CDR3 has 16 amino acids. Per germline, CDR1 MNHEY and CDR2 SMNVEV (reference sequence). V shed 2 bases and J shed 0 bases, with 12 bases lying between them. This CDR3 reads CASSLRWGVSTDTQYF. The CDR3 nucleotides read TGTGCCAGCAGTTTACGGTGGGGGGTTAGCACAGATACGCAGTATTTT.

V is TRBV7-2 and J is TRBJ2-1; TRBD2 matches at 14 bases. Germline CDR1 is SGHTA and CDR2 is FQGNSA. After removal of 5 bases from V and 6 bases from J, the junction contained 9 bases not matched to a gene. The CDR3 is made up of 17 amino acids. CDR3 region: CASSQTGLAGAPNEQFF. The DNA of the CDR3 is TGTGCCAGCAGCCAAACGGGACTAGCGGGAGCACCCAATGAGCAGTTCTTC.

The CDR3 loop reads CASSRTGASPEAFF. The CDR3 coding sequence is TGTGCCAGCAGCAGGACAGGAGCCTCACCTGAAGCTTTCTTT. V gene TRBV9 combines with J gene TRBJ1-1; TRBD1 aligns across 7 bases. Germline values: CDR1 SGDLS, CDR2 YYNGEE. V lost 4 bases to trimming and J lost 6 bases; unmatched junction nucleotides: 9. The CDR3 contains 14 residues.

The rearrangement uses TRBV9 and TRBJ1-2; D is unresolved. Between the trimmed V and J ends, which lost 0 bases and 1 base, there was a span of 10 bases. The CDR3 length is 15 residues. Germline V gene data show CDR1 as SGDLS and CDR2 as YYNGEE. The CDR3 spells CASSVVPGVNYGYTF. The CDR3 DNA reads TGTGCCAGCAGCGTAGTACCCGGTGTTAACTATGGCTACACCTTC.

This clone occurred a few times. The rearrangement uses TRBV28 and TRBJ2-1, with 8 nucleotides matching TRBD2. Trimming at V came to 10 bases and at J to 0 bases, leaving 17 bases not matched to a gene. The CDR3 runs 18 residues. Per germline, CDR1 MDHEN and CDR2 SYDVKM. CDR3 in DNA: TGTGCCACCGTATCCCCCGGGGGGGCGGGCTTCTCCTACAATGAGCAGTTCTTC. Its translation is CATVSPGGAGFSYNEQFF.

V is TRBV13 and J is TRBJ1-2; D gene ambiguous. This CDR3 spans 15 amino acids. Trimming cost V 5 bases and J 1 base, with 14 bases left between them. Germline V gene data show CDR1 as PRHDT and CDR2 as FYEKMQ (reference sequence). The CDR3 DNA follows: TGTGCCAGCAGCCCCCCGTCGGAGGTTAACTATGGCTACACCTTC. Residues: CASSPPSEVNYGYTF.

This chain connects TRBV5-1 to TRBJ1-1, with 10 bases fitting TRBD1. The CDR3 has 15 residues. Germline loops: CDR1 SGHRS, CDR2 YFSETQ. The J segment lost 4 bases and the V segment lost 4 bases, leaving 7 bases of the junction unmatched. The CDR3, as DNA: TGCGCCAGCAGCCCGGGGACAGGGGCGCCCACTGAAGCTTTCTTT. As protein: CASSPGTGAPTEAFF.

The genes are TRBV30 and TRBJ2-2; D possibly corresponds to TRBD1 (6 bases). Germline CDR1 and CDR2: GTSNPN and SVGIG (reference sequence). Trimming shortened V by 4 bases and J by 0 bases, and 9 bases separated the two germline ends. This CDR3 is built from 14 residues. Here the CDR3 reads CAWTRTANTGELFF. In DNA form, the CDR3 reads TGTGCCTGGACTCGGACAGCGAACACCGGGGAGCTGTTTTTT.

This chain's CDR3 is CASSFWTEPNTEAFF. The CDR3 coding sequence is TGTGCCAGCAGCTTTTGGACAGAGCCGAACACTGAAGCTTTCTTT. The chain is built from TRBV7-9 and TRBJ1-1, with a possible D match to TRBD1 (6 bases). CDR1 and CDR2 from the germline V gene are SEHNR and FQNEAQ (reference sequence). V was trimmed by 3 bases and J by 1 base, leaving 12 bases between them. The CDR3 totals 15 residues.

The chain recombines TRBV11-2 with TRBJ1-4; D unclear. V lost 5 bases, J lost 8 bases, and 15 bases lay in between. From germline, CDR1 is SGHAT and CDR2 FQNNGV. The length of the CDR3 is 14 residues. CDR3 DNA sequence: TGTGCCAGCAGCGCGGGTATCGGAGGAGAAAAACTGTTTTTT. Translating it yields CASSAGIGGEKLFF.

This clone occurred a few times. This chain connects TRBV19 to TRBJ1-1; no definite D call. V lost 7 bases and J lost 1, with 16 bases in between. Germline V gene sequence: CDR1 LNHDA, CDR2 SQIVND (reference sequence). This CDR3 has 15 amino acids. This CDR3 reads CASTMGAISNTEAFF. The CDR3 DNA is TGTGCCAGTACCATGGGAGCGATCTCGAACACTGAAGCTTTCTTT.